This T cell receptor beta chain is from a study of T cells in Graves' hyperthyroidism and ophthalmopathy. Patients aged 18 to 65 with hyperthyroidism were newly diagnosed, with duration under 2 months. Researchers barred patients who had uncontrolled infection, other autoimmune disease, pregnancy or lactation. Clinical symptoms, serum thyroxine and TRAb, thyroid ultrasound and orbital computed tomography together formed the diagnostic basis. RNA transcripts served as the template for amplifying TCR beta CDR3 regions. Using the HTBI primer set, a first-round RT-PCR was run on the TCR CDR3. MiXCR was run by TCRdb on the multiplex PCR reads, yielding one entry per CDR3 protein. Here the sample spans hundreds of thousands of distinct CDR3 sequences, 14% being singletons. CDR3 length: 13 amino acids. Trimming shortened V by 4 bases and J by 11 bases, and 17 bases separated the two germline ends. In this sample, this clonotype turned up many times.

The chain carries TRBV12-3 or TRBV12-4 and TRBJ1-1, with D unclear. The source material was blood. This receptor was obtained from a woman aged 40 to 49 with Graves' hyperthyroidism. The CDR3 nucleotides are TGTGCCAGCAGTTCGCGGACCGTCTCTGGGGCTTTCTTT. This gives the protein CASSSRTVSGAFF.